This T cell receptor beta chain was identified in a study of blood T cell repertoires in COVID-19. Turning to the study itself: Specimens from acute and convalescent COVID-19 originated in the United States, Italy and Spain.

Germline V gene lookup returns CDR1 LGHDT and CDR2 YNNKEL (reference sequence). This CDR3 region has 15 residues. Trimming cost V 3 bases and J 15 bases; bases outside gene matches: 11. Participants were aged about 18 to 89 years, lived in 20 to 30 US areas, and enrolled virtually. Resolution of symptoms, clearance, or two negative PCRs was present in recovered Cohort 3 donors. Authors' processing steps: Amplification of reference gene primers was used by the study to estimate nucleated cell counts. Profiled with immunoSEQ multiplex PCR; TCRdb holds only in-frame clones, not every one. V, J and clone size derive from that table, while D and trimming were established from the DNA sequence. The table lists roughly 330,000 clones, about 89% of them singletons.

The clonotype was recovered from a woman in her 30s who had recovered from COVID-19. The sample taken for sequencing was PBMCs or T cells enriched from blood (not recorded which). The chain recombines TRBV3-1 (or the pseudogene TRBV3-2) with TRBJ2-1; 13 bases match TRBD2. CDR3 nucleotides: TGTGCCAGCAGCCAGGGACTAGCGGGGACCCCTCAGAGGTTCTTC. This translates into CASSQGLAGTPQRFF.